This TCR beta chain was identified during a study of OX40 agonist ivuxolimab in advanced cancers. Looking at the study overall: Dose-escalation subjects each had hepatocellular carcinoma, melanoma, renal cell or head and neck cancer.

Germline V CDR1 and CDR2: ENHRY, SYGVKD. The CDR3 extends over 13 amino acids. The V segment lost 7 bases and the J segment 7 bases; nucleotides outside the gene matches: 9. The data were produced by immunoSEQ multiplex PCR, yet TCRdb's version contains in-frame clones alone and is incomplete. The profile covers about 41,000 clones, with about 79% appearing a single time and 2.6% taken by the ten largest. Blood specimens came from baseline, cycle 4 day 1, and cycle 7 day 1. This clone appeared a few times. The genes are TRBV10-3 and TRBJ1-2; TRBD1 matches at 7 bases. The sample consisted of CD4+ or CD8+ T cells sorted from blood, taken in a trial of the OX40 agonist ivuxolimab. This receptor was identified in an adult with an advanced solid tumor such as melanoma, head and neck, liver or kidney cancer. The CDR3 nucleotides read TGTGCCATCACCGGCTCGGCAGGGGGTGGCTACACCTTC. As protein: CAITGSAGGGYTF.